This TCR beta chain is drawn from a study of blood T cell repertoires in COVID-19. TCRdb keeps only in-frame clones here, not all; method: immunoSEQ multiplex PCR. There are approximately 200,000 clones in the sample; approximately 91% occur only once, and roughly 2.5% lies in the top ten. The CDR3 extends over 13 amino acids. V lost 5 bases and J lost 6, with 14 bases in between. Germline V gene data show CDR1 as LGHNT and CDR2 as FRNRAP. V and J are TRBV12-5 and TRBJ2-7; D possibly corresponds to TRBD2 (6 bases). Sequencing input: peripheral blood. The clonotype comes from a woman aged 55-75 years with acute or convalescent COVID-19. CDR3 sequence: CASGPGLLTEQYF. The CDR3 bases are TGTGCTAGTGGTCCGGGACTTTTGACCGAGCAGTACTTC.